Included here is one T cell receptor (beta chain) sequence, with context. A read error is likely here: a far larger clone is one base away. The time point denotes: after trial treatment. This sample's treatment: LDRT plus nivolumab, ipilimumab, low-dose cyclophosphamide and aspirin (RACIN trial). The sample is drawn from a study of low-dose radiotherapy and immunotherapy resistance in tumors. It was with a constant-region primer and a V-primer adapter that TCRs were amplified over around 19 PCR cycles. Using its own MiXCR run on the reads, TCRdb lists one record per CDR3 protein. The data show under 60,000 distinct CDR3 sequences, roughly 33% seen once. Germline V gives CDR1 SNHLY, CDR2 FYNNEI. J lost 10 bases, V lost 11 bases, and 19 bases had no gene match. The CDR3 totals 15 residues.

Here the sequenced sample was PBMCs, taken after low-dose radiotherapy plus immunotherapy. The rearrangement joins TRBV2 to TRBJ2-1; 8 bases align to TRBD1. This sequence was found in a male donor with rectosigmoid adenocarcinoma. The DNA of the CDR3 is TGTGCCGGTACAGTAGACAGGGGAATATCCTACGAGCAGTTCTTC. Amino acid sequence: CAGTVDRGISYEQFF.